The 11 T cell receptor beta chains presented below share a single source sample, sequenced in a study of cytomegalovirus exposure and HLA in healthy donors (TCRdb year 2017). The library relied on the immunoSEQ multiplex PCR assay. For the multiplex PCR, a mixture combining 60 forward primers for TCR Vbeta segments and 13 reverse primers for TCR Jbeta segments was used. TCRdb took this table from immuneACCESS and kept in-frame rearrangements with V and J called. Such tables lack part of the clones; where checked against another copy, unresolved V genes explain under half of the gap, and the rest is unexplained. Recorded for this sample are about 130,000 clones; 65% to 80% of them occurred a single time. Around 7% of the sample is taken by the ten largest. The sequenced sample was PBMCs. These receptors originate from a man aged 25 to 45 in good health and CMV-seronegative.

The table lists this clone with a few counts. The chain uses TRBV4-1 and TRBJ1-5; perhaps TRBD1 as D (6 bases). Germline CDR1 reads MGHRA; CDR2 reads YSYEKL. The CDR3 totals 17 residues. V lost 5 bases and J 2 bases, leaving 19 bases between the germline ends. CDR3 nucleotides: TGCGCCAGCAGCTCAGCCTGGGGGGGCTTCGGCAATCAGCCCCAGCATTTT. Protein product: CASSSAWGGFGNQPQHF.

V usage is TRBV6-6 and J usage is TRBJ2-4; TRBD1 aligns across 10 bases. The CDR3 runs to 16 residues. The V gene end was trimmed by 2 bases and the J gene end by 5 bases; junction bases not matched to a gene: 6. The germline gives CDR1 MNHNY, CDR2 SVGAGI (reference sequence). The CDR3 loop is CASSYPAGTGENIQYF. As DNA, the CDR3 is TGTGCCAGCAGTTACCCCGCCGGGACAGGGGAAAACATTCAGTACTTC.

J is TRBJ2-3 and V is TRBV5-1, with D unresolved. The germline gives CDR1 SGHRS, CDR2 YFSETQ. The CDR3 is made up of 14 amino acids. Between the trimmed V and J ends, which lost 0 bases and 2 bases, there was a span of 7 bases. The chain's CDR3 is CASSLAPLTDTQYF. The CDR3 bases are TGCGCCAGCAGCTTGGCCCCTCTCACAGATACGCAGTATTTT. Combining the CDR3 with reference TRBV5-1 and TRBJ2-3 gives the whole variable domain KAGVTQTPRYLIKTRGQQVTLSCSPISGHRSVSWYQQTPGQGLQFLFEYFSETQRNKGNFPGRFSGRQFSNSRSEMNVSTLELGDSALYLCASSLAPLTDTQYFGPGTRLTVL.

The chain recombines TRBV5-1 with TRBJ2-7; 7 bases match TRBD2. CDR1 is SGHRS, CDR2 YFSETQ, per germline. The ends lost 2 bases at V and 2 bases at J; junction bases unmatched: 4. This CDR3 is built from 14 residues. CDR3 bases: TGCGCCAGCAGCTTTGGTCGGGGGGCCTACGAGCAGTACTTC. Translation: CASSFGRGAYEQYF.

The chain uses TRBV7-2 and TRBJ2-7, with D perhaps TRBD2 (6 bases). V was shortened by 1 base and J by 0 bases, with 13 bases between the two germline ends. The CDR3 has 16 amino acids. Germline loops: CDR1 SGHTA, CDR2 FQGNSA. CDR3 bases: TGTGCCAGCAGCTTAGTCGGAGGGAGGAGCTCCTACGAGCAGTACTTC. It yields the protein CASSLVGGRSSYEQYF.

This chain connects TRBV14 to TRBJ2-5; possibly TRBD1 for D (6 bases). Judging by the DNA end, TRBJ2-7 fits better; the J call may be wrong. Germline V gene sequence: CDR1 SGHDN, CDR2 FVKESK. The CDR3 is 16 amino acids. DNA of the CDR3: TGTGCCAGCAGCTCCCTGACAGCCAGGGGAACCCACGAGCAGTACTTC. Protein product: CASSSLTARGTHEQYF.

The chain links TRBV7-3 to TRBJ2-2; D unclear. The germline CDR1 and CDR2 sequences are SGHTA and FQGTGA. V was cut by 4 bases and J by 5 bases, with 14 bases left in between. CDR3 length equals 15 residues. In DNA form, the CDR3 reads TGTGCCAGCAGCTCCACGACTTCCCGGACCGGGGAGCTGTTTTTT. Protein product: CASSSTTSRTGELFF.

The chain uses TRBV9 and TRBJ2-5; TRBD1 is a possible D gene (5 bases). With 7 bases removed from V and 0 bases from J, the gap between germline ends came to 13 bases. There are 14 residues in the CDR3. Germline assignment: CDR1 SGDLS and CDR2 YYNGEE. The CDR3 protein is CASSPRQYQETQYF. The DNA for the CDR3 is TGTGCCAGCTCCCCAAGACAGTACCAAGAGACCCAGTACTTC.

This rearrangement joins TRBV2 to TRBJ2-3; 7 bases match TRBD1. CDR3 size: 17 residues. V was clipped by 5 bases and J by 5 bases; unmatched bases: 16. The germline gives CDR1 SNHLY, CDR2 FYNNEI. This chain's CDR3 is CASSPRQGLMGEDTQYF. CDR3 DNA: TGTGCCAGCAGTCCTCGACAGGGATTGATGGGGGAAGATACGCAGTATTTT. Supplemented by reference TRBV2 and TRBJ2-3, the full variable domain reads EPEVTQTPSHQVTQMGQEVILRCVPISNHLYFYWYRQILGQKVEFLVSFYNNEISEKSEIFDDQFSVERPDGSNFTLKIRSTKLEDSAMYFCASSPRQGLMGEDTQYFGPGTRLTVL.

The table lists this clone with a count of one. CDR3 region: CAWSPTGAWNQPQHF. CDR3 nucleotide sequence: TGTGCCTGGAGTCCGACAGGGGCTTGGAATCAGCCCCAGCATTTT. The gene calls are TRBV30 and TRBJ1-5, with TRBD1 matching 8 bases. Germline loops: CDR1 GTSNPN, CDR2 SVGIG (reference sequence). The length of the CDR3 is 15 residues. The V segment lost 2 bases and the J segment 4 bases; nucleotides outside the gene matches: 7.

The rearrangement joins TRBV9 to TRBJ1-2, with 7 positions matching TRBD1. Germline CDR1 is SGDLS and CDR2 is YYNGEE. The CDR3 is 15 amino acids. The V gene end was trimmed by 3 bases and the J gene end by 8 bases; junction bases not matched to a gene: 13. CDR3 coding DNA: TGTGCCAGCAGCGCCCTCGGACAGGTAGACGGGGGCTACACCTTC. Residues: CASSALGQVDGGYTF.